This TCR beta chain originates from a study of cytomegalovirus exposure and HLA in healthy donors. Regarding the study as a whole: One variant, a missense change in DCLRE1C, was linked in a later analysis to TCR beta V- and J-gene trimming. Solely CMV serostatus was available to characterize immune exposure. The authors considered a cluster of highly shared sequence variants likely to be a sequencing artifact. Productive rates of about 87% or about 30% were seen for most TCR beta V segments in an earlier analysis.

Primers: 60 Vbeta forward and 13 Jbeta reverse. Here immunoSEQ multiplex PCR was the method, and the copy in TCRdb shows in-frame clones only, minus some. The table includes 100,000 to 150,000 clones, around 83% detected once. A remark on this clone: What it binds is unknown.

The germline gives CDR1 LGHNA, CDR2 YNFKEQ. V was shortened by 4 bases and J by 2 bases, with 10 bases between the two germline ends. The CDR3 totals 14 residues. The rearrangement uses TRBV4-2 and TRBJ2-3; D possibly corresponds to TRBD2 (6 bases). Sequences were obtained from PBMCs. The TCR comes from a girl aged 2 to 10 in good health and CMV-seronegative. DNA for the CDR3: TGTGCCAGCAGCCGGAGGGACTCCACAGATACGCAGTATTTT. Encoded protein: CASSRRDSTDTQYF.